This TCR beta chain was captured by sequencing in a study of T cells in tuberculosis. CDR1 LNHDA and CDR2 SQIVND come from the germline V gene (reference sequence). V lost 7 bases to trimming and J lost 0 bases; unmatched junction nucleotides: 6. This CDR3 is 15 amino acids long. Sequenced by immunoSEQ multiplex PCR; TCRdb stores in-frame clones only, minus some. The sample contains about 43,000 clones, roughly 94% of which appear only once. Each clinical donor contributed on average approximately 100,000 T cells from unsorted cryopreserved PBMC. General study findings and limits: Shorter CDR3-alpha in active tuberculosis partly drove smaller distances.

About this clone: Its antigen is unidentified.

The origin of this receptor is a donor between 10 and 35 years old with latent tuberculosis or without tuberculosis infection. Some clones in this sample may be carry-over from other donors' samples. J is TRBJ2-1 and V is TRBV19; 7 bases align to TRBD2. Sequencing was done on a sample of PBMCs. The CDR3 region is CASKERTSSYNEQFF. DNA of the CDR3: TGTGCCAGTAAGGAGCGGACTAGCTCCTACAATGAGCAGTTCTTC.